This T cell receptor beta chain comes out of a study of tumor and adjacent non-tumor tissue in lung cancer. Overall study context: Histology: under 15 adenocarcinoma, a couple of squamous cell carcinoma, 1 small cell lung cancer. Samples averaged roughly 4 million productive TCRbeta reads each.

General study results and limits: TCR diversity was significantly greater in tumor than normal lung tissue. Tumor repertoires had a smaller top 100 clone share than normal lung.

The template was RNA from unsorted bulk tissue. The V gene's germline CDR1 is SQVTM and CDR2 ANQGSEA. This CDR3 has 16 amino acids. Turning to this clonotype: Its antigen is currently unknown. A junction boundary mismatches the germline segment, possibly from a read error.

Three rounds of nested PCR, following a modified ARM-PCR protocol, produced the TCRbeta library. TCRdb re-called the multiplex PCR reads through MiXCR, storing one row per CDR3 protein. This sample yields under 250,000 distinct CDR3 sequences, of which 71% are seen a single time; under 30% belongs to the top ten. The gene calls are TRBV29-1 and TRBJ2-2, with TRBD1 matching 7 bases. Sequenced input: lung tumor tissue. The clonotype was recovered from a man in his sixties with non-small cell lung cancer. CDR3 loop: CSVFTPGQTNTRELFF. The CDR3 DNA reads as TGCAGCGTTTTTACTCCGGGACAGACGAACACCAGGGAGCTATTTTTT.